The T cell receptor beta chain under discussion was sequenced for a study of OX40 agonist ivuxolimab in advanced cancers. Measured with immunoSEQ multiplex PCR; TCRdb has only the in-frame clones, and not every one. The table includes about 25,000 clones, over 70% detected once. Autoimmune disease history or systemic immunosuppression excluded patients. The study, taken as a whole, reports: Both CD4+ and CD8+ T cell populations in blood had undergone clonal expansion by week 6 at 0.1 to 3.0 mg/kg.

As concerns this clone: The target antigen is unknown.

V was clipped by 0 bases and J by 4 bases, with 6 bases between them. The CDR3 runs 13 residues. Germline-derived CDR1 and CDR2 are SGHNT and YENEEA. This chain connects TRBV11-3 to TRBJ1-1; D is unclear. This specimen was CD4+ or CD8+ T cells sorted from blood, taken in a trial of the OX40 agonist ivuxolimab. The clonotype was recovered from an adult with an advanced solid tumor such as melanoma, head and neck, liver or kidney cancer. The CDR3: CASSLDGGTEAFF. The CDR3, as DNA: TGTGCCAGCAGCTTAGATGGAGGCACTGAAGCTTTCTTT.